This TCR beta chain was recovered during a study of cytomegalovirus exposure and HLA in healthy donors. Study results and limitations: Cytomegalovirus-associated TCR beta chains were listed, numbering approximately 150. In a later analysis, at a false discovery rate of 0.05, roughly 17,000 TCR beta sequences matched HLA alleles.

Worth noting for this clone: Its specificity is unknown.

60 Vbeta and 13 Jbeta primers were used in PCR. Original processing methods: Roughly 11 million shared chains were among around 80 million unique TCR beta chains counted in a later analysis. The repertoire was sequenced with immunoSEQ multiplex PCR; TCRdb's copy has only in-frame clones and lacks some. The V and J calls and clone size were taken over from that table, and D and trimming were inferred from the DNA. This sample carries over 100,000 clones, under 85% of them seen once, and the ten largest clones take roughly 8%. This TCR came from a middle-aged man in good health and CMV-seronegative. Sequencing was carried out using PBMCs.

CDR3 region: CATSATRENTEAFF. The CDR3 DNA sequence: TGTGCCACCTCAGCAACCCGGGAGAACACTGAAGCTTTCTTT. This chain joins TRBV6-6 and TRBJ1-1; no reliable D call. V was cut by 10 bases and J by 1 base, with 16 bases left in between. This CDR3 comprises 14 residues. Germline CDR1 reads MNHNY; CDR2 reads SVGAGI (reference sequence).